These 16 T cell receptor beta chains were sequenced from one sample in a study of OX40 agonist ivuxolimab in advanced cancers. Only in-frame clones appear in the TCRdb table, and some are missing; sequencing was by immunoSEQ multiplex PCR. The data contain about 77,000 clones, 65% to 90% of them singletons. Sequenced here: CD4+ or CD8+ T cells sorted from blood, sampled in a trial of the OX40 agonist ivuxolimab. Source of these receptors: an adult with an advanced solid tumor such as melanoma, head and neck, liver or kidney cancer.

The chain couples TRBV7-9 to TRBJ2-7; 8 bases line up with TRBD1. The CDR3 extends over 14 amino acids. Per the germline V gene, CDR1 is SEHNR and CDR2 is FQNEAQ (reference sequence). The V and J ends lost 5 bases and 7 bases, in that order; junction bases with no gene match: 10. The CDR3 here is CASSETGVTFEQYF. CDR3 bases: TGTGCCAGCAGCGAGACAGGGGTCACTTTTGAGCAGTACTTC. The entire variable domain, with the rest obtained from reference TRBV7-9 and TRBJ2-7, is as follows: DTGVSQNPRHKITKRGQNVTFRCDPISEHNRLYWYRQTLGQGPEFLTYFQNEAQLEKSRLLSDRFSAERPKGSFSTLEIQRTEQGDSAMYLCASSETGVTFEQYFGPGTRLTVT.

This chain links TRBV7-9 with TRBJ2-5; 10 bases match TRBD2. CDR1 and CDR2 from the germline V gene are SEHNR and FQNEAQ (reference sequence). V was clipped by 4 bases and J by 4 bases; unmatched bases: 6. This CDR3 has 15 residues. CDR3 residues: CASSSQLAGGETQYF. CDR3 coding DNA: TGTGCCAGCAGCTCCCAGTTAGCGGGGGGAGAGACCCAGTACTTC.

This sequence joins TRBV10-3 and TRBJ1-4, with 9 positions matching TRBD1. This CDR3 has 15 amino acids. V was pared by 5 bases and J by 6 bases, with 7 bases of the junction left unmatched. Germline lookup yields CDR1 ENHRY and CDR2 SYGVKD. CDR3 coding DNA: TGTGCCATCAGTTCCGGGACAGGGCAGGATGAAAAACTGTTTTTT. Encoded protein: CAISSGTGQDEKLFF.

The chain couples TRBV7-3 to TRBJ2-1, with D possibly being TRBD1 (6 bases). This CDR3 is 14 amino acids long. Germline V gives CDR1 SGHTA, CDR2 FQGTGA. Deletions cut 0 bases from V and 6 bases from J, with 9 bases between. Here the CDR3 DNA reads TGTGCCAGCAGCTTAACCCAGGGGCCCAATGAGCAGTTCTTC. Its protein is CASSLTQGPNEQFF.

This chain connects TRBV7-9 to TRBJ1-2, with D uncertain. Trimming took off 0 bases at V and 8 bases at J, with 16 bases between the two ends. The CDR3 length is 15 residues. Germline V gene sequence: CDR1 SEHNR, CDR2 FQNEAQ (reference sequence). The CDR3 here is CASSLALSGIRGYTF. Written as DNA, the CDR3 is TGTGCCAGCAGCTTAGCGCTAAGCGGGATTCGGGGCTACACCTTC.

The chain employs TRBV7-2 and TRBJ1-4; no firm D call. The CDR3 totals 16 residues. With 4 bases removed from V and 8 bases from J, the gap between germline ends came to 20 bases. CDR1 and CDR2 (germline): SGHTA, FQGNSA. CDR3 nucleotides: TGTGCCAGCAGCTCCACCCTGATGGCGGCTAGGGAAAAACTGTTTTTT. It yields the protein CASSSTLMAAREKLFF. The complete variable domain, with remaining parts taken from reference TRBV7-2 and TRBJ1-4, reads GAGVSQSPSNKVTEKGKDVELRCDPISGHTALYWYRQSLGQGLEFLIYFQGNSAPDKSGLPSDRFSAERTGGSVSTLTIQRTQQEDSAVYLCASSSTLMAAREKLFFGSGTQLSVL.

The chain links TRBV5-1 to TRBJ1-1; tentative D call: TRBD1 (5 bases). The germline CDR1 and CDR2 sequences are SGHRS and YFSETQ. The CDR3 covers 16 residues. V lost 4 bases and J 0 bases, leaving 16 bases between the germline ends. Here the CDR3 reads CASSPPGDGLNTEAFF. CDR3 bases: TGCGCCAGCAGCCCCCCGGGGGACGGTTTGAACACTGAAGCTTTCTTT.

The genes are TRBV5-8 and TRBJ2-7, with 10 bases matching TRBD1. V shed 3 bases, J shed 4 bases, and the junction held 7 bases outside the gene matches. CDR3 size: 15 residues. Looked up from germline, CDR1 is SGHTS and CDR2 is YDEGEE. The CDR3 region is CASSWATGGFYEQYF. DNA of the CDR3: TGTGCCAGCAGCTGGGCGACAGGGGGCTTTTACGAGCAGTACTTC.

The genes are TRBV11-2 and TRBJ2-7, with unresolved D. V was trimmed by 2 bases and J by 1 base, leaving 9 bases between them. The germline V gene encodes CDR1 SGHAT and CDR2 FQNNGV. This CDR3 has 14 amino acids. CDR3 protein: CASSLLWGSYEQYF. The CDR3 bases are TGTGCCAGCAGCTTATTATGGGGTTCCTACGAGCAGTACTTC.

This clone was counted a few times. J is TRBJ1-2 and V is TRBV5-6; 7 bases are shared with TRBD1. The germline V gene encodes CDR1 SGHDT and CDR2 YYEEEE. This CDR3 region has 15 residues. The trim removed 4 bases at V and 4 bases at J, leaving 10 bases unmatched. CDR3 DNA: TGTGCCAGCAGCACCGACCAGGGGGGTGGCTATGGCTACACCTTC. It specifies CASSTDQGGGYGYTF.

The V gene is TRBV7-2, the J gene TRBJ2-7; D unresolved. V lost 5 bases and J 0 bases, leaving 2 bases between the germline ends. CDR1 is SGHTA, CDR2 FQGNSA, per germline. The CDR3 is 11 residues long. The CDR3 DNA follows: TGTGCCAGCAGCGTCTCCTACGAGCAGTACTTC. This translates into CASSVSYEQYF. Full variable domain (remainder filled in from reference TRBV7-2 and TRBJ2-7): GAGVSQSPSNKVTEKGKDVELRCDPISGHTALYWYRQSLGQGLEFLIYFQGNSAPDKSGLPSDRFSAERTGGSVSTLTIQRTQQEDSAVYLCASSVSYEQYFGPGTRLTVT.

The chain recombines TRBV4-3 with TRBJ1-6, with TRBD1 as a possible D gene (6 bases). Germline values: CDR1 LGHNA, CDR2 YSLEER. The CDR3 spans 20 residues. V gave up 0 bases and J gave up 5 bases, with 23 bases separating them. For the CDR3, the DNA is TGCGCCAGCAGCCAAGATTTTAGAACTGGCACAGGGAGTAATAATTCACCCCTCCACTTT. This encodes CASSQDFRTGTGSNNSPLHF.

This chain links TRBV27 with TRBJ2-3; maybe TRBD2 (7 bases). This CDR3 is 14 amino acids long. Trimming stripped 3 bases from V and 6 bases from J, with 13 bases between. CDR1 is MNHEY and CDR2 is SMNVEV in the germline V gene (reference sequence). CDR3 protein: CASSFSGGPDTQYF. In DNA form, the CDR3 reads TGTGCCAGCAGTTTTTCGGGGGGCCCCGATACGCAGTATTTT.

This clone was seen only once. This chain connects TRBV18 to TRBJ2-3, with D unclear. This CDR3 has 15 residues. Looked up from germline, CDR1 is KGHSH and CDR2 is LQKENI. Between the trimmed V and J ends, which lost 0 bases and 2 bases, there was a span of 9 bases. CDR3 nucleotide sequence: TGTGCCAGCTCACCACCGGCACGGACCACAGATACGCAGTATTTT. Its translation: CASSPPARTTDTQYF.

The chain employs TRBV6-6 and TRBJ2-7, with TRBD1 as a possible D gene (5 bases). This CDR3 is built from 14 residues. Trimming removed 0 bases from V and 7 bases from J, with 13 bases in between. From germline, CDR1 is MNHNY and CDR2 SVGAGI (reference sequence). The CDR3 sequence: CASSYSTYRNEQYF. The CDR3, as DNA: TGTGCCAGCAGTTACTCGACTTACAGGAATGAGCAGTACTTC.

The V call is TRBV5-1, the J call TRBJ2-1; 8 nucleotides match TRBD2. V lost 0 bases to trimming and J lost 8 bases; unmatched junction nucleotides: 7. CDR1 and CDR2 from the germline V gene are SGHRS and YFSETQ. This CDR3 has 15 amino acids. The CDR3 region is CASSLVRGGLDEQFF. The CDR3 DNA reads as TGCGCCAGCAGCTTGGTCCGGGGGGGCCTTGATGAGCAGTTCTTC.